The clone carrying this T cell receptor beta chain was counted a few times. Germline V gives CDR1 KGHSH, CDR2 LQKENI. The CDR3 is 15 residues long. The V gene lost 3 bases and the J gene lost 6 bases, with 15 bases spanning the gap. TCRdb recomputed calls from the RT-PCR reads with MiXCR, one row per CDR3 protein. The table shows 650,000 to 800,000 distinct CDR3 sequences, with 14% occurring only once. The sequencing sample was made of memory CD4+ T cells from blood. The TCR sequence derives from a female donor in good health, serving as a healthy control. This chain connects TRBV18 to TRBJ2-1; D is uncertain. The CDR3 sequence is CASSPAFVAGNEQFF. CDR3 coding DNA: TGTGCCAGCTCACCCGCCTTCGTGGCTGGCAATGAGCAGTTCTTC.